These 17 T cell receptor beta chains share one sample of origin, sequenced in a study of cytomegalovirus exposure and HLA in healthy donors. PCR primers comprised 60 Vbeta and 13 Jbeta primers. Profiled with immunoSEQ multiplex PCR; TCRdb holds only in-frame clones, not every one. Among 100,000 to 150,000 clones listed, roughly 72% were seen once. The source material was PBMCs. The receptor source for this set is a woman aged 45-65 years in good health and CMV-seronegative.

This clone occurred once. This CDR3 is CATSRDLQGKAFSQPQHF. As DNA, the CDR3 is TGTGCCACCAGCAGAGATTTGCAGGGGAAGGCGTTCAGCCAGCCCCAGCATTTT. This chain joins TRBV15 and TRBJ1-5; tentative D call: TRBD1 (6 bases). Germline CDR1 reads LNHNV; CDR2 reads YYDKDF (reference sequence). Trimming shortened V by 0 bases and J by 7 bases, and 22 bases separated the two germline ends. This CDR3 region has 18 residues.

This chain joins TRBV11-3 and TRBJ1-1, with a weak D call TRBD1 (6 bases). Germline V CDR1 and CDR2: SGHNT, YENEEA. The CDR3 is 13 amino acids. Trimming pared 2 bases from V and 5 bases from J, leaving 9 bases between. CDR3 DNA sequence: TGTGCCAGCAGCTTACAGGGGAGAACTGAAGCTTTCTTT. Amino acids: CASSLQGRTEAFF.

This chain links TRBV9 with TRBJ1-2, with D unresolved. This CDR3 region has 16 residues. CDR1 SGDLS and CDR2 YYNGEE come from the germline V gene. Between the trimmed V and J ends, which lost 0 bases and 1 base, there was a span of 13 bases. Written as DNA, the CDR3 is TGTGCCAGCAGCGTAGAGGCAGGCTCGATTAACTATGGCTACACCTTC. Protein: CASSVEAGSINYGYTF. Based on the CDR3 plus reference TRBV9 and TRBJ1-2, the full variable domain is DSGVTQTPKHLITATGQRVTLRCSPRSGDLSVYWYQQSLDQGLQFLIQYYNGEERAKGNILERFSAQQFPDLHSELNLSSLELGDSALYFCASSVEAGSINYGYTFGSGTRLTVV.

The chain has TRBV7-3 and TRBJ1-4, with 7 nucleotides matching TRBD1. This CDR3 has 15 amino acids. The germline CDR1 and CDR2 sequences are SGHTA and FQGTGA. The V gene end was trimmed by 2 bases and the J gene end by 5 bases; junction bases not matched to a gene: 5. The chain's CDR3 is CASSLGTATNEKLFF. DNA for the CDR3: TGTGCCAGCAGCTTAGGGACAGCCACGAATGAAAAACTGTTTTTT.

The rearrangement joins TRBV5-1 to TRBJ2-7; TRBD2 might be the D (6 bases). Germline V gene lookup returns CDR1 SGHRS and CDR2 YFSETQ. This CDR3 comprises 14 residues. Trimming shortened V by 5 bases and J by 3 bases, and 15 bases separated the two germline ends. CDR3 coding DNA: TGCGCCAGCAGAGTGGCGGGGTTAAGCTACGAGCAGTACTTC. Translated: CASRVAGLSYEQYF.

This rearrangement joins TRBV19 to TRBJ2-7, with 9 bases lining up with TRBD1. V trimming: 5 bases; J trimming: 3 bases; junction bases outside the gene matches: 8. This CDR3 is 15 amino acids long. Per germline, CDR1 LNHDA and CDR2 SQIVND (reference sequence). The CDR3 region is CASSPKPGQGYEQYV. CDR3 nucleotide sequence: TGTGCCAGTAGTCCTAAACCGGGACAGGGCTACGAGCAGTACGTC.

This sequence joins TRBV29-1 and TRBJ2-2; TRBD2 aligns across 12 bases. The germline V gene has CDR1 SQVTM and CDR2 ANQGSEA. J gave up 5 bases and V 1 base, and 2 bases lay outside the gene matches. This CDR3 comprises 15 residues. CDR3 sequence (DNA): TGCAGCGTTGAAGTTGGGACTAGCGGGACCGGGGAGCTGTTTTTT. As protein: CSVEVGTSGTGELFF.

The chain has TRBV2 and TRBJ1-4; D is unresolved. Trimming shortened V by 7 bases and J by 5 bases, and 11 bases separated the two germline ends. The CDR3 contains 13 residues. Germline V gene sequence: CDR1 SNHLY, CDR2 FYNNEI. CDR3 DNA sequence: TGTGCCAGCAATGCACAGCCCAATGAAAAACTGTTTTTT. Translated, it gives CASNAQPNEKLFF.

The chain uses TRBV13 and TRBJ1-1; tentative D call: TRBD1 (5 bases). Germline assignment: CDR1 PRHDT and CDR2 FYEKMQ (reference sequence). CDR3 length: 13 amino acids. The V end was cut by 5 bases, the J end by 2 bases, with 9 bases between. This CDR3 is CASSLTGNTEAFF. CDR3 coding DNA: TGTGCCAGCAGCCTCACAGGTAACACTGAAGCTTTCTTT.

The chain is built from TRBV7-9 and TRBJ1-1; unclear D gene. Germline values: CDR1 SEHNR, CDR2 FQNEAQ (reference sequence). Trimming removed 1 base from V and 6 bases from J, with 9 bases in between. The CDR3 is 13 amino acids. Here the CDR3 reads CASSLDTVAEAFF. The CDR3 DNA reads TGTGCCAGCAGCTTAGATACAGTCGCTGAAGCTTTCTTT.

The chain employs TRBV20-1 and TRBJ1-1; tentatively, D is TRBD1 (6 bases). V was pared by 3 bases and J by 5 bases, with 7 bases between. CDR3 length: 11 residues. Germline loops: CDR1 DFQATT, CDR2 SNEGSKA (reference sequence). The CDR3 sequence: CSARDRTEAFF. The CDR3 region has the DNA TGCAGTGCTAGGGACAGAACTGAAGCTTTCTTT.

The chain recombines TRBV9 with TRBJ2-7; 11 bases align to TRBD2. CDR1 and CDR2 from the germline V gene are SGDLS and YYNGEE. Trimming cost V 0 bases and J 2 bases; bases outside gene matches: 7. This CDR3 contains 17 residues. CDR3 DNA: TGTGCCAGCAGCGTAGCGGCTAGCGGGAGGTCAGCCTACGAGCAGTACTTC. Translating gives CASSVAASGRSAYEQYF. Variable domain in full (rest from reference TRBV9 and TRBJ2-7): DSGVTQTPKHLITATGQRVTLRCSPRSGDLSVYWYQQSLDQGLQFLIQYYNGEERAKGNILERFSAQQFPDLHSELNLSSLELGDSALYFCASSVAASGRSAYEQYFGPGTRLTVT.

The CDR3 protein is CASSSSGSRRDTQYF. The DNA of the CDR3 is TGTGCCAGCAGTTCTAGCGGGAGTCGTAGAGATACGCAGTATTTT. V gene TRBV6-4 combines with J gene TRBJ2-3; 10 bases agree with TRBD2. With V trimmed by 5 bases and J by 5 bases, 7 bases remained unmatched. The CDR3 runs to 15 residues. The germline gives CDR1 MRHNA, CDR2 SNTAGT.

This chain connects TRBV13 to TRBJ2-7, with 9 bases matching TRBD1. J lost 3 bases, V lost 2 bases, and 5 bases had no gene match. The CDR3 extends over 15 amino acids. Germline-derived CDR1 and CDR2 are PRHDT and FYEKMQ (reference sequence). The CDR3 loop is CASSLTGTGSYEQYV. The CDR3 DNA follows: TGTGCCAGCAGCTTAACCGGGACAGGGAGCTACGAGCAGTACGTC.

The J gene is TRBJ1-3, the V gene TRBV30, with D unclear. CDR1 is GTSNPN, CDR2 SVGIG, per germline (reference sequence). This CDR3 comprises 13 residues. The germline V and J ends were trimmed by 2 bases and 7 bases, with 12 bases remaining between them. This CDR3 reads CAWSTDPGNTIYF. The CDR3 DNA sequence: TGTGCCTGGAGTACTGACCCGGGGAACACCATATATTTT.

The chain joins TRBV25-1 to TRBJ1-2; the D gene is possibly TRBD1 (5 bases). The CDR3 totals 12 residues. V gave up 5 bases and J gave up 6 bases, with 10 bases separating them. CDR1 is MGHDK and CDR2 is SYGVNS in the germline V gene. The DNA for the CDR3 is TGTGCCAGCAGTTTTACGGGGGATGGCTACACCTTC. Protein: CASSFTGDGYTF.

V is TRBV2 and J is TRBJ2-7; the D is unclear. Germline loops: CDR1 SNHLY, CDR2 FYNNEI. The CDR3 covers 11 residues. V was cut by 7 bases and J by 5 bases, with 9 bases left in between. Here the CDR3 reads CASMNRDEQYF. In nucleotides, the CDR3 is TGTGCCAGCATGAACCGGGACGAGCAGTACTTC.